Sequencing of this T cell receptor (beta chain) was carried out in a study of blood T cell repertoires in COVID-19 (dated by TCRdb to about 2020). About the investigation overall: Samples covering the acute and convalescent phases of COVID-19 were provided by collaborators in the United States, Italy and Spain. The repertoires were made available in a free public database intended to serve as a resource for research on the immune response to SARS-CoV-2. A de-identified subject ID, COVID-19 status, age in years and sex were almost always included in the sample metadata. Samples were obtained from the ongoing ImmuneRACE study (first 160 participants) and from some 1,300 subjects provided by 6 global collaborators. The material from the prospective study consisted of cDNA or gDNA derived from T cells, B-cell-depleted T cells, or PBMCs. Deeply sampled blood TCRbeta repertoires from subjects exposed to, actively infected with, or recovered from COVID-19 were included in the dataset. Where available, HLA class I and class II types were taken from metadata supplied by the sample provider and were not determined by assay-based typing.

The CDR3, cysteine through phenylalanine, is 19 amino acids long. Only CDR3 DNA remains: 57 bases, in frame from the first base. TCRbeta CDR3 regions were amplified from genomic DNA by means of the immunoSEQ Assay, a bias-controlled multiplex PCR. The paper's data handling went like this. Nucleated cell counts per sample were estimated from amplification of reference gene primers within the assay. Sequence reads were collapsed and filtered to measure the absolute abundance of every unique TCRbeta CDR3 rearrangement. Productive Simpson clonality was computed per sample as the square root of Simpson's diversity index over productive rearrangements. TCRdb obtained this table from immuneACCESS and retained in-frame rearrangements with V and J assigned. These tables miss some clones; where compared with another copy, unresolved V genes account for less than half of the shortfall, and the remainder is unexplained. The DNA gave D and trimming, while V, J and clone size come from that table. The sample records roughly 300,000 clones, about nine tenths of which are singletons. The ten largest account for less than 1.6% of the sample.

This clone has just a few counts. Its antigen is still unknown. Per-nucleotide qualities are absent, and no much larger clonotype sits a single base away. Samples from volunteer blood donors who had recovered from COVID-19 were contributed by a second Seattle source. Collaborating institutions collected whole blood in K2EDTA tubes following their own protocols. For TCRbeta analysis, collaborators shipped samples as frozen whole blood, isolated PBMCs, or DNA extracted from either of those sample types. Here is what the overall study found, with its caveats: The quantity of clinical and demographic metadata differed by source and by participant and was supplied without curation.

The chain joins TRBV1 to TRBJ2-3; the listed D gene, TRBD2, was not tested against the DNA. TRBV1 is reported as a pseudogene. Sequencing was performed on peripheral blood. The TCR was taken from a woman in her 40s who had recovered from COVID-19. Here the CDR3 is given as CTSNQAGTSGVVSTDTQYF. The DNA reads as follows: TGCACCAGCAACCAAGCCGGGACTAGCGGGGTGGTGAGTACAGATACGCAGTATTTT.